This T cell receptor beta chain derives from a study of cytomegalovirus exposure and HLA in healthy donors. Notes on this clone: Its cognate antigen is unknown.

Study results and caveats: Most TCR sequences were seen very rarely across donors, but some public TCRs occurred in many.

Measured with immunoSEQ multiplex PCR; TCRdb has only the in-frame clones, and not every one. The sample has tens of thousands of clones, 95% to 97% seen once. Germline V CDR1 and CDR2: SGHDN, FVKESK. CDR3 length equals 16 residues. The germline V and J ends were trimmed by 0 bases and 0 bases, with 8 bases remaining between them. The sequence was obtained from a man in his late teens or twenties in good health and CMV-seropositive. The sequencing sample was made of PBMCs. This chain joins TRBV14 and TRBJ2-2; D not resolved. This CDR3 reads CASSQDMFSNTGELFF. CDR3 in DNA: TGTGCCAGCAGCCAAGATATGTTCTCGAACACCGGGGAGCTGTTTTTT.